A selection of T cell receptor beta chains follows, all from one sample in a study of neoadjuvant anti-PD-1 for oral cavity cancer. Data came from immunoSEQ multiplex PCR; TCRdb stores just in-frame clones and leaves some out. The data show some 15,000 clones, nearly 75% seen once. This sample comprised PBMCs, obtained after nivolumab (anti-PD-1) treatment. Receptor source: a person between 35 and 79 years old with oral cavity squamous cell carcinoma. Both conserved end residues are part of each CDR3. Fields, in order: V gene, J gene, D gene, CDR3 length, clone size, CDR3 protein, CDR3 DNA. D genes are given only for firm matches. Size tells how often a clone was seen (once, few, many) or the class of an expanded clone, and some rows leave it out.

V gene: TRBV6-5; J gene: TRBJ2-4; D gene: NA; CDR3 length: 15; clone size: NA; CDR3 protein: CASSYGAVGGNIQYF; CDR3 DNA: TGTGCCAGCAGTTACGGGGCGGTGGGGGGAAACATTCAGTACTTC
V gene: TRBV28; J gene: TRBJ1-2; D gene: TRBD1; CDR3 length: 14; clone size: NA; CDR3 protein: CASRETGGDYGYTF; CDR3 DNA: TGTGCCAGCAGGGAGACAGGGGGCGACTATGGCTACACCTTC
V gene: TRBV6-1; J gene: TRBJ2-3; D gene: TRBD2; CDR3 length: 17; clone size: NA; CDR3 protein: CASSALGTRVVADTQYF; CDR3 DNA: TGTGCCAGCAGTGCTCTCGGGACTAGGGTTGTGGCAGATACGCAGTATTTT
V gene: TRBV28; J gene: TRBJ2-7; D gene: TRBD2; CDR3 length: 19; clone size: NA; CDR3 protein: CASSGGAFIPAGGAYEQYF; CDR3 DNA: TGTGCCAGCAGTGGGGGGGCATTCATCCCAGCGGGAGGCGCCTACGAGCAGTACTTC
V gene: TRBV28; J gene: TRBJ2-6; D gene: NA; CDR3 length: 16; clone size: NA; CDR3 protein: CASSFYSLSGANVLTF; CDR3 DNA: TGTGCCAGCAGTTTCTATTCCCTGTCTGGGGCCAACGTCCTGACTTTC
V gene: TRBV27; J gene: TRBJ2-1; D gene: TRBD1; CDR3 length: 15; clone size: NA; CDR3 protein: CASRPGQGNYNEQFF; CDR3 DNA: TGTGCCAGCAGACCGGGACAGGGTAACTACAATGAGCAGTTCTTC
V gene: TRBV27; J gene: TRBJ2-7; D gene: NA; CDR3 length: 17; clone size: NA; CDR3 protein: CASSRLVGGVRLYEQYF; CDR3 DNA: TGTGCCAGCAGCCGCCTGGTGGGAGGCGTTAGACTTTACGAGCAGTACTTC
V gene: TRBV28; J gene: TRBJ2-7; D gene: NA; CDR3 length: 14; clone size: NA; CDR3 protein: CASSISTNLYEQYF; CDR3 DNA: TGTGCCAGCAGCATATCTACGAACCTCTACGAGCAGTACTTC
V gene: TRBV6-1; J gene: TRBJ1-4; D gene: NA; CDR3 length: 15; clone size: NA; CDR3 protein: CASRETAIINEKLFF; CDR3 DNA: TGTGCCAGCAGGGAGACAGCGATCATTAATGAAAAACTGTTTTTT
V gene: TRBV28; J gene: TRBJ2-1; D gene: NA; CDR3 length: 14; clone size: few; CDR3 protein: CASSQRSSYNEQFF; CDR3 DNA: TGTGCCAGCAGCCAGAGAAGCTCCTACAATGAGCAGTTCTTC
V gene: TRBV11-2; J gene: TRBJ2-1; D gene: TRBD2; CDR3 length: 15; clone size: NA; CDR3 protein: CASSSIAGGYNEQFF; CDR3 DNA: TGTGCCAGCAGCTCTATCGCGGGAGGGTACAATGAGCAGTTCTTC
V gene: TRBV25-1; J gene: TRBJ1-6; D gene: NA; CDR3 length: 15; clone size: few; CDR3 protein: CASSALRGGNSPLHF; CDR3 DNA: TGTGCCAGCAGTGCCCTGAGGGGGGGAAATTCACCCCTCCACTTT
V gene: TRBV5-6; J gene: TRBJ2-1; D gene: TRBD2; CDR3 length: 16; clone size: NA; CDR3 protein: CASSSLGLAETDEQFF; CDR3 DNA: TGTGCCAGCAGCTCCCTAGGGCTAGCGGAAACGGATGAGCAGTTCTTC
V gene: TRBV5-4; J gene: TRBJ1-5; D gene: TRBD1; CDR3 length: 14; clone size: NA; CDR3 protein: CASSLDREDQPQHF; CDR3 DNA: TGTGCCAGCAGCTTAGACAGGGAAGATCAGCCCCAGCATTTT
V gene: TRBV10-3; J gene: TRBJ2-1; D gene: NA; CDR3 length: 14; clone size: NA; CDR3 protein: CAISGHDMGNEQFF; CDR3 DNA: TGTGCCATCAGTGGACACGATATGGGTAATGAGCAGTTCTTC
V gene: TRBV28; J gene: TRBJ1-1; D gene: TRBD1; CDR3 length: 15; clone size: NA; CDR3 protein: CASTNRQGAGTEAFF; CDR3 DNA: TGTGCCAGCACTAACCGACAGGGGGCCGGTACTGAAGCTTTCTTT
V gene: TRBV7-9; J gene: TRBJ2-5; D gene: TRBD2; CDR3 length: 14; clone size: NA; CDR3 protein: CASSVSGTQETQYF; CDR3 DNA: TGTGCCAGCAGCGTTAGCGGGACCCAAGAGACCCAGTACTTC
V gene: TRBV30; J gene: TRBJ2-5; D gene: NA; CDR3 length: 14; clone size: NA; CDR3 protein: CAWSVRARQETQYF; CDR3 DNA: TGTGCCTGGAGTGTACGAGCACGCCAAGAGACCCAGTACTTC
V gene: TRBV5-1; J gene: TRBJ2-7; D gene: NA; CDR3 length: 13; clone size: NA; CDR3 protein: CASSLRGHYEQYF; CDR3 DNA: TGCGCCAGCAGCTTGAGGGGCCACTACGAGCAGTACTTC
V gene: TRBV9; J gene: TRBJ2-1; D gene: TRBD2; CDR3 length: 15; clone size: few; CDR3 protein: CASSNRLAGGHEQFF; CDR3 DNA: TGTGCCAGCAGCAACCGACTAGCGGGGGGGCATGAGCAGTTCTTC
V gene: TRBV10-3; J gene: TRBJ1-1; D gene: NA; CDR3 length: 12; clone size: few; CDR3 protein: CAISSRQSEAFF; CDR3 DNA: TGTGCCATCAGCAGCCGACAGTCTGAAGCTTTCTTT
V gene: TRBV18; J gene: TRBJ1-3; D gene: NA; CDR3 length: 15; clone size: NA; CDR3 protein: CASSPGQSSGNTIYF; CDR3 DNA: TGTGCCAGCTCGCCTGGACAGTCCTCTGGAAACACCATATATTTT